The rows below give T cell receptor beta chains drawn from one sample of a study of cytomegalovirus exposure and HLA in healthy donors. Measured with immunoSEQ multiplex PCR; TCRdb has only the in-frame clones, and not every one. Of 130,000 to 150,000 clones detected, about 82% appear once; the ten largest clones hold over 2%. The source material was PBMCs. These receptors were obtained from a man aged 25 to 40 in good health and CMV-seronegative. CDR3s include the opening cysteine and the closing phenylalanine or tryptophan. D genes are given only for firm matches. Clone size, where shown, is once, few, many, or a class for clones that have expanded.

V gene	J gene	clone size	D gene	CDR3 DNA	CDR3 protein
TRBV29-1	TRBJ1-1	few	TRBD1	TGCAGCGTTAACGACAGGGCGAACACTGAAGCTTTCTTT	CSVNDRANTEAFF
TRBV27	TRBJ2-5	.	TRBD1	TGTGCCAGCAGTTCTGGGACAGGGCGGTGGGAGACCCAGTACTTC	CASSSGTGRWETQYF
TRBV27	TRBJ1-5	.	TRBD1	TGTGCCAGCAGTCCAGGGACAGGGAATCAGCCCCAGCATTTT	CASSPGTGNQPQHF
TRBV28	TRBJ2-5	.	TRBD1	TGTGCCAGCAGCCGAAACAGGGGGCCCGAGACCCAGTACTTC	CASSRNRGPETQYF
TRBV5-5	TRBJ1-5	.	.	TGTGCCAGCAGCTTGACCCCCACGGGGGATCAGCCCCAGCATTTT	CASSLTPTGDQPQHF
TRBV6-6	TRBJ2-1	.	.	TGTGCCAGCAGTTCTCCCGAGTACAATGAGCAGTTCTTC	CASSSPEYNEQFF
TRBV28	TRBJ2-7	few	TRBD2	TGTGCCAGCACCGCGGGAGGGCGGGAGGTTGACGAGCAGTACTTC	CASTAGGREVDEQYF
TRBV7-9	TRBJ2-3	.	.	TGTGCCAGCAGCCCTACCTCGCGGAGCACAGATACGCAGTATTTT	CASSPTSRSTDTQYF
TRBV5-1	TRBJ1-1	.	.	TGCGCCAGCAGCTTGTGGGCAGGGTGGGGCACTGAAGCTTTCTTT	CASSLWAGWGTEAFF
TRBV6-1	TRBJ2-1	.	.	TGTGCCAGCAGCGGGACATCTTACAATGAGCAGTTCTTC	CASSGTSYNEQFF
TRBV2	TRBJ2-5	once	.	TGTGCCAGCAGTGATGTGAGGGCTGGGACCCAGTACTTC	CASSDVRAGTQYF
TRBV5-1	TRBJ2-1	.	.	TGCGCCAGCAGCGCCCGCGAGGCGTGGAATGAGCAGTTCTTC	CASSAREAWNEQFF
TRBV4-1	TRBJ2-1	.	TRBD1	TGCGCCAGCAGCTCCCCGGACAGGTCCCCTAGTGAGCAGTTCTTC	CASSSPDRSPSEQFF
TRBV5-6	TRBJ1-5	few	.	TGTGCCAGCAGCTTGGGGCCTCAGCCCCAGCATTTT	CASSLGPQPQHF
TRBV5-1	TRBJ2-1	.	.	TGCGCCAGCAGCTTGTCAACTGCCCTCTCCTACAATGAGCAGTTCTTC	CASSLSTALSYNEQFF
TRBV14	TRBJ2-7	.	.	TGTGCCAGCAGCCGCCAGGCGATATACGAGCAGTACTTC	CASSRQAIYEQYF
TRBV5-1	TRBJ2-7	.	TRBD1	TGCGCCAGCAGCACGGACAGGGCCTCCTACGAGCAGTACTTC	CASSTDRASYEQYF
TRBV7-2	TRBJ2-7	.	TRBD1	TGTGCCAGCAGCATACAGGGGGCCCCCTACGGGCAGTACTTC	CASSIQGAPYGQYF
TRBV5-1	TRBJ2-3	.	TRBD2	TGCGCCAGCAGCCAGTCTGGGACTAGCTCTAACACAGATACGCAGTATTTT	CASSQSGTSSNTDTQYF
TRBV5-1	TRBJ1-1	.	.	TGCGCCAGCAGCTTGACATTGACAGGTCGGACTGAAGCTTTCTTT	CASSLTLTGRTEAFF
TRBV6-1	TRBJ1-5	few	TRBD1	TGTGCCAGCAGCCTAAGACAGGGGGATCGTCAGCCCCAGCATTTT	CASSLRQGDRQPQHF
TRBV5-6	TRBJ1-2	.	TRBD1	TGTGCCAGCAGCTTAGGACAGGGATTTTCTGTGGATGGCTACACCTTC	CASSLGQGFSVDGYTF
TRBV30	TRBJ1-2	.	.	TGTGCCTGGGGTCCTGGAGGGTCAGGCTATGGCTACCCCTTC	CAWGPGGSGYGYPF